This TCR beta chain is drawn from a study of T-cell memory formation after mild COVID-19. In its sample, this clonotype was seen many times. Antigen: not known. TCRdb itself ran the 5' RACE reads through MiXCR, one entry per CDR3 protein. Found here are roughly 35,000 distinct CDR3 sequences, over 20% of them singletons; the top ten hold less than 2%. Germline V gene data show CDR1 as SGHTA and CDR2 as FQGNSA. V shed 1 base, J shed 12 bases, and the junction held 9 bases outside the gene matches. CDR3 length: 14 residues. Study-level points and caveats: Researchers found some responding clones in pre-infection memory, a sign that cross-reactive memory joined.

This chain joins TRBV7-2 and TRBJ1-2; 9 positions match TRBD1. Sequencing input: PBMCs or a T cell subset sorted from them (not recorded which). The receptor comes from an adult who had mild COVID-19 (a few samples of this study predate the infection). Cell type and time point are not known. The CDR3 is CASSLGGEGTGHTF. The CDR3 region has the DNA TGTGCCAGCAGCTTAGGAGGAGAGGGGACAGGGCACACCTTC.